Shown below are 28 T cell receptor beta chains from a single sample sequenced in a study of vaccination effects on CD4 cells after COVID-19. Their antigens remain unidentified. Measured with immunoSEQ multiplex PCR; TCRdb has only the in-frame clones, and not every one. Here the sample spans around 55,000 clones, around 70% being singletons. In the ViraFEST assay, antigen-specific CD4+ clonotypes were identified by expansion after peptide-pool stimulation. After more than 8 days in culture, the CD4+ T cells were isolated. Recipients of the vaccine had no prior SARS-CoV-2 infection and negative nucleocapsid antibodies. Specimen: CD4+ T cells from PBMCs cultured with SARS-CoV-2 spike peptides, collected before COVID-19 vaccination. The receptors were gathered from a human donor who received a COVID-19 vaccine.

A single count supports this clone. The rearrangement uses TRBV20-1 and TRBJ2-2; no clear D gene. The germline CDR1 and CDR2 sequences are DFQATT and SNEGSKA (reference sequence). The CDR3 sequence is 11 residues long. The V end was cut by 1 base, the J end by 7 bases, with 4 bases between. Here the CDR3 DNA reads TGCAGTGCTAGAGGAGGCGGGGAGCTGTTTTTT. Translation: CSARGGGELFF.

The chain is built from TRBV25-1 and TRBJ2-1; 9 nucleotides agree with TRBD2. CDR3 size: 15 residues. J gave up 8 bases and V 7 bases, and 12 bases lay outside the gene matches. Germline V gives CDR1 MGHDK, CDR2 SYGVNS. For the CDR3, the DNA is TGTGCCAGCACCCACGCGGGGGGGCTAGGCGATGAGCAGTTCTTC. It codes for CASTHAGGLGDEQFF.

CDR3 sequence: CASSPDRSSYEQYF. In DNA, the CDR3 is TGTGCCAGCAGCCCGGACAGGTCCTCCTACGAGCAGTACTTC. The V and J genes are TRBV7-3 and TRBJ2-7, with 7 bases identical to TRBD1. Trimming removed 5 bases from V and 0 bases from J; junction bases left unmatched: 4. The CDR3 is 14 residues long. Germline V lookup: CDR1 SGHTA, CDR2 FQGTGA.

The rearrangement uses TRBV27 and TRBJ1-4, with 10 bases aligning to TRBD1. CDR3 length: 15 amino acids. The germline V gene has CDR1 MNHEY and CDR2 SMNVEV (reference sequence). The J segment lost 5 bases and the V segment lost 6 bases, leaving 6 bases of the junction unmatched. CDR3 protein: CASRRQGAVNEKLFF. CDR3 DNA sequence: TGTGCCAGCAGAAGACAGGGGGCAGTGAATGAAAAACTGTTTTTT.

The chain uses TRBV3-1 (or the pseudogene TRBV3-2) and TRBJ2-1; 9 positions match TRBD2. Germline CDR1 is LGHDT and CDR2 is YNNKEL (reference sequence). The ends lost 3 bases at V and 10 bases at J; junction bases unmatched: 13. CDR3 length equals 16 residues. CDR3 coding DNA: TGTGCCAGCAGCCAGAATAGCGGGAGTCTAGGAGGAGAGCAGTTCTTC. It encodes CASSQNSGSLGGEQFF.

In regard to this clone: One junction end disagrees with the germline gene, perhaps due to a read error. The J gene is TRBJ2-1, the V gene TRBV7-7; unclear D gene. Germline lookup yields CDR1 SSHAT and CDR2 FNYEAQ (reference sequence). CDR3 size: 15 residues. The CDR3 DNA reads as TGTGCTAGCAGCTTAGAACGGGTCTCCTACAATGAGCAGTTCTTC. Protein sequence: CASSLERVSYNEQFF.

The chain combines TRBV7-2 with TRBJ2-3, with 9 bases matching TRBD2. The germline V gene has CDR1 SGHTA and CDR2 FQGNSA. The CDR3 length is 14 residues. J lost 4 bases, V lost 5 bases, and 4 bases had no gene match. CDR3 coding DNA: TGTGCCAGCAGCGTCCTAGCGGGACCAGATACGCAGTATTTT. Protein: CASSVLAGPDTQYF.

CDR3 residues: CASNPGRGTEAFF. DNA for the CDR3: TGTGCCAGCAACCCCGGGAGGGGGACTGAAGCTTTCTTT. The rearrangement uses TRBV12-3 or TRBV12-4 and TRBJ1-1; D is possibly TRBD1 (6 bases). The CDR3 sequence is 13 residues long. V was trimmed by 7 bases and J by 5 bases, leaving 14 bases between them.

The chain has TRBV7-3 and TRBJ2-3; 9 bases align to TRBD1. Germline V gene lookup returns CDR1 SGHTA and CDR2 FQGTGA. There are 15 residues in the CDR3. V was pared by 4 bases and J by 5 bases, with 7 bases of the junction left unmatched. CDR3 DNA sequence: TGTGCCAGCAGCTCCGGGACAGGGCTTGGAGATACGCAGTATTTT. Translation: CASSSGTGLGDTQYF.

This sequence joins TRBV2 and TRBJ2-1, with 7 positions matching TRBD2. This CDR3 has 15 residues. The V segment lost 4 bases and the J segment 7 bases; nucleotides outside the gene matches: 10. Looked up from germline, CDR1 is SNHLY and CDR2 is FYNNEI. The CDR3 region has the DNA TGTGCCAGCAGTGCACGTTGGACTAGGCAGAATGAGCAGTTCTTC. The encoded protein is CASSARWTRQNEQFF.

This chain connects TRBV5-1 to TRBJ2-1; D perhaps matches TRBD1 (6 bases). This CDR3 is built from 15 residues. The ends were cut back, 0 bases at V and 3 bases at J, with 10 bases in the middle. Germline CDR1 is SGHRS and CDR2 is YFSETQ. The CDR3 region is CASSLEAGVYNEQFF. The CDR3 nucleotides read TGCGCCAGCAGCTTGGAGGCAGGGGTCTACAATGAGCAGTTCTTC.

In this sample, this clone turned up a few times. The V gene is TRBV7-8, the J gene TRBJ2-1; D is possibly TRBD1 (7 bases). Trimming pared 1 base from V and 13 bases from J, leaving 14 bases between. Looked up from germline, CDR1 is SGHVS and CDR2 is FQNEAQ. This CDR3 is built from 13 residues. The CDR3 loop is CASSLGQGGLQFF. As DNA, the CDR3 is TGTGCCAGCAGCTTAGGACAGGGAGGCCTCCAGTTCTTC.

The V gene is TRBV9, the J gene TRBJ1-3; D might be TRBD1 (6 bases). The CDR3 has 15 residues. V lost 5 bases and J 4 bases, leaving 16 bases between the germline ends. In germline, CDR1 is SGDLS, CDR2 YYNGEE. CDR3 amino acids: CASRATGTSGNTIYF. The DNA of the CDR3 is TGTGCCAGCAGAGCCACAGGGACGTCGGGAAACACCATATATTTT.

V gene TRBV7-9 combines with J gene TRBJ2-7, with D perhaps TRBD2 (7 bases). The CDR3 runs 15 residues. V was cut by 0 bases and J by 7 bases, with 16 bases left in between. Germline V gene sequence: CDR1 SEHNR, CDR2 FQNEAQ (reference sequence). CDR3 loop: CASSLARGAMWEQYF. In DNA form, the CDR3 reads TGTGCCAGCAGCTTAGCCCGGGGGGCTATGTGGGAGCAGTACTTC.

There are a few counts of this clone. The genes are TRBV5-1 and TRBJ1-1; D might be TRBD1 (6 bases). Trimming shortened V by 0 bases and J by 4 bases, and 7 bases separated the two germline ends. This CDR3 contains 13 residues. Per the germline V gene, CDR1 is SGHRS and CDR2 is YFSETQ. CDR3 in DNA: TGCGCCAGCAGCTTGGGGGACATCACTGAAGCTTTCTTT. Protein: CASSLGDITEAFF. Complete variable domain (other parts from reference TRBV5-1 and TRBJ1-1): KAGVTQTPRYLIKTRGQQVTLSCSPISGHRSVSWYQQTPGQGLQFLFEYFSETQRNKGNFPGRFSGRQFSNSRSEMNVSTLELGDSALYLCASSLGDITEAFFGQGTRLTVV.

The genes are TRBV5-4 and TRBJ1-1; TRBD1 is a possible D gene (6 bases). Between the trimmed V and J ends, which lost 0 bases and 1 base, there was a span of 13 bases. The CDR3 is 16 amino acids. The germline V gene has CDR1 SGHNT and CDR2 YYREEE (reference sequence). As DNA, the CDR3 is TGTGCCAGCAGCTTGGACGGCCGGACAGCGAACACTGAAGCTTTCTTT. It yields the protein CASSLDGRTANTEAFF.

The chain recombines TRBV6-6 with TRBJ2-5; 9 nucleotides agree with TRBD1. In germline, CDR1 is MNHNY, CDR2 SVGAGI (reference sequence). This CDR3 region has 15 residues. V was clipped by 7 bases and J by 5 bases; unmatched bases: 11. The CDR3 loop reads CASTHPGQGGETQYF. The DNA for the CDR3 is TGTGCCAGCACGCATCCGGGACAGGGAGGGGAGACCCAGTACTTC.

Details on this clone: Different DNA sequences within this sample yield the same CDR3. The V call is TRBV4-3, the J call TRBJ1-4, with unresolved D. The germline gives CDR1 LGHNA, CDR2 YSLEER. V was trimmed by 0 bases and J by 8 bases, leaving 7 bases between them. This CDR3 spans 13 amino acids. CDR3 sequence: CASSQDRREKLFF. The CDR3, as DNA: TGCGCCAGCAGCCAAGACCGTCGCGAAAAACTGTTTTTT.

CDR3 sequence (DNA): TGTGCCAGCAGCCAAGATTTGGTCTTCAGGGGCCTTGGTTCCGGGGAGCTGTTTTTT. Protein: CASSQDLVFRGLGSGELFF. The gene calls are TRBV3-1 (or the pseudogene TRBV3-2) and TRBJ2-2; possible D gene TRBD1, 6 bases. The CDR3 sequence is 19 residues long. Trimming left V 0 bases short and J 6 bases short, with 23 bases between. CDR1 is LGHDT, CDR2 YNNKEL, per germline (reference sequence).

On this clone: The junction and the germline gene differ at one end; a read error may be behind it. The rearrangement uses TRBV19 and TRBJ2-1; weak D call: TRBD2 (6 bases). The CDR3 is made up of 13 amino acids. Per germline, CDR1 LNHDA and CDR2 SQIVND (reference sequence). CDR3 nucleotide sequence: TGTGCCAGCCGGGGGACCGAGGAGGGCCGGGCGCTCTTC. Translated: CASRGTEEGRALF.

This chain uses TRBV18 with TRBJ1-2, with no clear D. CDR1 is KGHSH and CDR2 is LQKENI in the germline V gene. CDR3 length: 11 residues. Trimming removed 2 bases at V and 4 bases at J, with 2 bases between. The CDR3 DNA follows: TGTGCCAGCTCACCAAGCTATGGCTACACCTTC. Its translation: CASSPSYGYTF. Drawing the rest from reference TRBV18 and TRBJ1-2, the complete variable domain is NAGVMQNPRHLVRRRGQEARLRCSPMKGHSHVYWYRQLPEEGLKFMVYLQKENIIDESGMPKERFSAEFPKEGPSILRIQQVVRGDSAAYFCASSPSYGYTFGSGTRLTVV.

The V and J genes are TRBV19 and TRBJ1-6; D gene ambiguous. CDR3 length equals 14 residues. V dropped 7 bases and J dropped 8 bases, with 15 bases sitting between them. Germline V gene data show CDR1 as LNHDA and CDR2 as SQIVND (reference sequence). As DNA, the CDR3 is TGTGCCAGTACCCAAGTCAGCCCCGATTCACCCCTCCACTTT. Translated: CASTQVSPDSPLHF.

The chain carries TRBV19 and TRBJ2-4, with D possibly matching TRBD2 (7 bases). CDR1 LNHDA and CDR2 SQIVND come from the germline V gene (reference sequence). The length of the CDR3 is 14 residues. The germline V and J ends were trimmed by 0 bases and 7 bases, with 10 bases remaining between them. In nucleotides, the CDR3 is TGTGCCAGTAGTATAGAAGGGAGGGGGAACATTCAGTACTTC. Protein sequence: CASSIEGRGNIQYF. Full variable domain (missing parts from reference TRBV19 and TRBJ2-4): DGGITQSPKYLFRKEGQNVTLSCEQNLNHDAMYWYRQDPGQGLRLIYYSQIVNDFQKGDIAEGYSVSREKKESFPLTVTSAQKNPTAFYLCASSIEGRGNIQYFGAGTRLSVL.

The CDR3 sequence is CASSLNPDRPHGTFF. The CDR3 DNA is TGTGCCAGCAGTTTAAACCCCGACAGGCCCCACGGGACTTTCTTT. V and J are TRBV28 and TRBJ1-1, with D perhaps TRBD1 (6 bases). This CDR3 is built from 15 residues. CDR1 is MDHEN, CDR2 SYDVKM, per germline. Trimming cost V 2 bases and J 12 bases, with 22 bases left between them. Filled out from reference TRBV28 and TRBJ1-1, the complete variable domain reads DVKVTQSSRYLVKRTGEKVFLECVQDMDHENMFWYRQDPGLGLRLIYFSYDVKMKEKGDIPEGYSVSREKKERFSLILESASTNQTSMYLCASSLNPDRPHGTFFGQGTRLTVV.

V and J are TRBV14 and TRBJ1-2; 7 bases map to TRBD1. With 1 base clipped from V and 5 bases from J, the junction kept 4 bases outside the gene matches. This CDR3 is built from 14 residues. The germline V gene encodes CDR1 SGHDN and CDR2 FVKESK. This chain's CDR3 is CASSQARTGYGYTF. CDR3 nucleotide sequence: TGTGCCAGCAGCCAAGCCCGGACAGGATATGGCTACACCTTC.

The chain is built from TRBV30 and TRBJ1-5; D is perhaps TRBD1 (6 bases). Germline CDR1 and CDR2: GTSNPN and SVGIG (reference sequence). The V end was cut by 2 bases, the J end by 3 bases, with 11 bases between. The CDR3 consists of 14 residues. The CDR3 protein is CAWSRGAYNQPQHF. The CDR3 nucleotides read TGTGCCTGGAGTAGGGGGGCTTACAATCAGCCCCAGCATTTT.

This clone was recorded only once. V gene TRBV27 combines with J gene TRBJ2-4; perhaps TRBD1 as D (6 bases). V was cut by 0 bases and J by 7 bases, with 10 bases left in between. This CDR3 comprises 14 residues. The germline V gene encodes CDR1 MNHEY and CDR2 SMNVEV (reference sequence). CDR3 sequence (DNA): TGTGCCAGCAGTTTATCAGCAGGGGTGAACATTCAGTACTTC. This gives the protein CASSLSAGVNIQYF.

The chain employs TRBV2 and TRBJ2-1, with 10 nucleotides matching TRBD2. CDR1 is SNHLY and CDR2 is FYNNEI in the germline V gene. This CDR3 contains 15 residues. V lost 5 bases, J lost 2 bases, and 3 bases stayed unmatched. The CDR3 sequence is CASSLAGATYNEQFF. The DNA of the CDR3 is TGTGCCAGCAGTCTAGCGGGAGCTACCTACAATGAGCAGTTCTTC.